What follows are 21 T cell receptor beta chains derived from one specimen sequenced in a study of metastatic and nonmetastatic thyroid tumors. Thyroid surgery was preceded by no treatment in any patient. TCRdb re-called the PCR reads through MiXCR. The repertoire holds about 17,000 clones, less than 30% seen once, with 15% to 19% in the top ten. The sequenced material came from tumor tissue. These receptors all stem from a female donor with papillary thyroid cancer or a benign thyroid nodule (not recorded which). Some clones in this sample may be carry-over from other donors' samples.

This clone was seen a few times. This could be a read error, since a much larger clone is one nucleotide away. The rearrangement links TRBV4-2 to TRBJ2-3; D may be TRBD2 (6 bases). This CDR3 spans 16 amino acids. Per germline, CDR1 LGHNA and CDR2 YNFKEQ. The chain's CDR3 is CASSQDLTRSTDAQYF. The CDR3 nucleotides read TGTGCCAGCAGCCAAGACTTGACTAGAAGCACAGATGCGCAGTATTTT.

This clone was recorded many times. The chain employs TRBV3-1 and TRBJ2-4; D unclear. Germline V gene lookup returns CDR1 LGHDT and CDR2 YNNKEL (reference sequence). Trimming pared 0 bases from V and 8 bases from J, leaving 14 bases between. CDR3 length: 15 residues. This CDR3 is CASSQEGCLLDIQYF. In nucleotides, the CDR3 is TGTGCCAGCAGCCAAGAAGGATGCCTTCTGGACATTCAGTACTTC.

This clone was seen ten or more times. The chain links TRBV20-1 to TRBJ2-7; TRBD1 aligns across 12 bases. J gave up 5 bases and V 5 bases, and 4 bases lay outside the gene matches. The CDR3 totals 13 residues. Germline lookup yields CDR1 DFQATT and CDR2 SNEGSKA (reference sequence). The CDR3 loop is CSAGTGGVHEQYF. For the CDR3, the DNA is TGCAGTGCTGGGACAGGGGGCGTCCACGAGCAGTACTTC.

The CDR3: CSANLYPSYEQYF. CDR3 bases: TGCAGTGCCAACCTGTATCCATCCTACGAGCAGTACTTC. This chain joins TRBV20-1 and TRBJ2-7; no clear D. Germline-derived CDR1 and CDR2 are DFQATT and SNEGSKA (reference sequence). The CDR3 has 13 residues. V lost 6 bases and J lost 1, with 13 bases in between.

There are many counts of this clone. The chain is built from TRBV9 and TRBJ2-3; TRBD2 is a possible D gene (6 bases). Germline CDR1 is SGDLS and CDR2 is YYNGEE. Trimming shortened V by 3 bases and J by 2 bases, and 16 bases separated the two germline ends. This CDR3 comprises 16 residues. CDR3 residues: CASSAAGGVNTDTQYF. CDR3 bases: TGTGCCAGCAGCGCCGCTGGAGGGGTTAACACAGATACGCAGTATTTT.

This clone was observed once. The CDR3 here is CASSAFLAFNEQFF. CDR3 DNA sequence: TGTGCCAGCAGCGCATTTCTAGCGTTCAATGAGCAGTTCTTC. V gene TRBV7-2 combines with J gene TRBJ2-1, with D tentatively TRBD2 (6 bases). The CDR3 spans 14 residues. CDR1 SGHTA and CDR2 FQGNSA come from the germline V gene. V shed 5 bases and J shed 6 bases, with 14 bases lying between them.

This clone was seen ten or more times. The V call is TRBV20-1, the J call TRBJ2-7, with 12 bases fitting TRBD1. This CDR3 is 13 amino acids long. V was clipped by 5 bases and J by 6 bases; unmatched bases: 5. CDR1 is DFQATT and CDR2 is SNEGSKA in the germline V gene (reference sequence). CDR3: CSAPGTGGSEQYF. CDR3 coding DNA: TGCAGTGCTCCGGGGACAGGGGGCTCCGAGCAGTACTTC.

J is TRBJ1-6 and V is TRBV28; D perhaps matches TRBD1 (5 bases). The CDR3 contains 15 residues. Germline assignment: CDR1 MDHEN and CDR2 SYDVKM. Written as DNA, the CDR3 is TGTGCAAGAAGTCACTCAGGGAGGGCGGATTCACCCCTCCACTTT. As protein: CARSHSGRADSPLHF.

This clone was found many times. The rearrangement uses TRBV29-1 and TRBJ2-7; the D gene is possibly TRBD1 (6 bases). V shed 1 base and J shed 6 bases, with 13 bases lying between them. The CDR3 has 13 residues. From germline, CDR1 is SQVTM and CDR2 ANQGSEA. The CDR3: CSVEVIQGAEQYF. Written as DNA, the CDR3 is TGCAGCGTTGAAGTCATACAGGGAGCCGAGCAGTACTTC.

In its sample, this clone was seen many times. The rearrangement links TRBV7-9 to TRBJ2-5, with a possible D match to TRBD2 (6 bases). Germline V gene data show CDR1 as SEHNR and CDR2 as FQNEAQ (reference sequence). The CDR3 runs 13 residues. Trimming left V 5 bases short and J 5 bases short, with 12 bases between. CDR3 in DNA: TGTGCCAGCAGCCGGCTAGCGAGGGAGACCCAGTACTTC. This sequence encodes CASSRLARETQYF.

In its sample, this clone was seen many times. The CDR3 DNA reads as TGCGCCAGCAGCCCGCGGACTAGCGGGAGTTTCACAGATACGCAGTATTTT. This codes for CASSPRTSGSFTDTQYF. This rearrangement joins TRBV5-1 to TRBJ2-3, with 13 nucleotides matching TRBD2. CDR1 SGHRS and CDR2 YFSETQ come from the germline V gene. With 4 bases clipped from V and 2 bases from J, the junction kept 7 bases outside the gene matches. The CDR3 runs 17 residues.

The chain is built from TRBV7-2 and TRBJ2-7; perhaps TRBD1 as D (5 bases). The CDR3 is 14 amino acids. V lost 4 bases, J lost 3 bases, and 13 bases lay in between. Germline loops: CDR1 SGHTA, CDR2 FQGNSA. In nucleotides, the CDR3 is TGTGCCAGCAGCTCCAGATCAGGGTTCTACGAGCAGTACTTC. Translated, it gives CASSSRSGFYEQYF.

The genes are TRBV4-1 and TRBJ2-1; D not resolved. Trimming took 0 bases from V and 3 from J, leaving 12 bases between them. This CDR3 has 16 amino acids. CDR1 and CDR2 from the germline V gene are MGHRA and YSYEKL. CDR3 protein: CASSQDLGDLYNEQFF. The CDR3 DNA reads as TGCGCCAGCAGCCAAGATCTGGGCGATCTCTACAATGAGCAGTTCTTC.

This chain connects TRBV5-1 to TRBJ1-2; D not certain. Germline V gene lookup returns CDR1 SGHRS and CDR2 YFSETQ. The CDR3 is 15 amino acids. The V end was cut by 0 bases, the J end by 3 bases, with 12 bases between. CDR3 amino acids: CASSLGLLGDYGYTF. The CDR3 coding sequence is TGCGCCAGCAGCTTGGGTCTCTTGGGAGACTATGGCTACACCTTC.

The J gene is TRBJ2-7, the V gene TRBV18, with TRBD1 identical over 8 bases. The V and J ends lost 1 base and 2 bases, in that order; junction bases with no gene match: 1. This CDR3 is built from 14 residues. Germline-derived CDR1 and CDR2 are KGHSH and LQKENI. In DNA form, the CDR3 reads TGTGCCAGCTCACCACGACAGGGGACCTACGAGCAGTACTTC. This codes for CASSPRQGTYEQYF.

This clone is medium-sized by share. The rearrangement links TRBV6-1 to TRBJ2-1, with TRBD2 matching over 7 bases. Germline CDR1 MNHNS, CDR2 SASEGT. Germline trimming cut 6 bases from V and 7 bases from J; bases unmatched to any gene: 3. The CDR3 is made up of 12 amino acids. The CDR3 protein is CASRLAWNEQFF. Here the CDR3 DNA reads TGTGCCAGCAGACTAGCGTGGAATGAGCAGTTCTTC.

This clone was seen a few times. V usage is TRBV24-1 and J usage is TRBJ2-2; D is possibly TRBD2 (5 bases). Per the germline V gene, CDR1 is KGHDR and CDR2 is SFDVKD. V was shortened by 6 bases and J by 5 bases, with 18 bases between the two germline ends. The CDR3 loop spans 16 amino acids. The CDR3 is CATSYPSVSGTGELFF. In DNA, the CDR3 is TGTGCCACCAGTTATCCCAGCGTGTCGGGGACCGGGGAGCTGTTTTTT.

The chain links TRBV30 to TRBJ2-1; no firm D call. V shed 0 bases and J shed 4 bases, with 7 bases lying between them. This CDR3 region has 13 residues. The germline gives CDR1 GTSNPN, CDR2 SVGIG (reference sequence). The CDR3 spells CAWSVVDYNEQFF. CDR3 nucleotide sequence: TGTGCCTGGAGTGTAGTAGATTACAATGAGCAGTTCTTC.

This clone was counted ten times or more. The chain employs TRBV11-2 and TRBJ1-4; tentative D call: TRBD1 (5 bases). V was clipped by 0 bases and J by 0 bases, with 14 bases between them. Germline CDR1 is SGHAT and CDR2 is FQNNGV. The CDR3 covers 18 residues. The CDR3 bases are TGTGCCAGCAGCTTAGAGGCCCGGGACCTAGCAACTAATGAAAAACTGTTTTTT. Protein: CASSLEARDLATNEKLFF.

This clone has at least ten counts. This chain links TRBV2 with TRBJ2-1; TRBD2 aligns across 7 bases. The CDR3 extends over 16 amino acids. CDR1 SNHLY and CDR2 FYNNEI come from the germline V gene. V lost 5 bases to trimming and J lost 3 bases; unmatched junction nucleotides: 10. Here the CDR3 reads CASSPRLAGGYNEQFF. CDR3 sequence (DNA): TGTGCCAGCAGTCCCCGACTAGCCGGTGGCTACAATGAGCAGTTCTTC.

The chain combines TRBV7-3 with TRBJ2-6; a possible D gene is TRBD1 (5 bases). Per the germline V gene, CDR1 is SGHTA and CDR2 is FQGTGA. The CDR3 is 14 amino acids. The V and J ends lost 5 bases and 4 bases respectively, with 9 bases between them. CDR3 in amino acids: CASSLGEGANVLTF. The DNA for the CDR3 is TGTGCCAGCAGCCTAGGGGAAGGGGCCAACGTCCTGACTTTC.